This T cell receptor beta chain stems from a study of T cells in Graves' hyperthyroidism and ophthalmopathy. Points from the study as a whole: Stable hyperthyroidism was told apart from ophthalmopathy by a model built on 13 V-J features.

Germline assignment: CDR1 MNHEY and CDR2 SMNVEV (reference sequence). The CDR3 contains 15 residues. V lost 2 bases to trimming and J lost 0 bases, with 9 bases between them. Amplified regions were TCR beta CDR3 sequences from RNA transcripts. The HTBI primer set drove a first-round RT-PCR of the TCR CDR3. One entry per CDR3 protein, called by TCRdb with MiXCR from the multiplex PCR reads. Found here are hundreds of thousands of distinct CDR3 sequences, approximately 14% of them singletons; the top ten hold approximately 14%. This clonotype was seen repeatedly, ten times or more. What it binds is unknown. Newly diagnosed hyperthyroidism, duration under 2 months, in patients aged 18 to 65. PBMCs were derived from around 10 ml fresh peripheral blood.

Sequencing used blood. This receptor was obtained from a woman in her late teens or twenties with Graves' hyperthyroidism. The chain carries TRBV27 and TRBJ2-3; TRBD2 is a possible D gene (5 bases). For the CDR3, the DNA is TGTGCCAGCAGTTTAGAAGGGAGCAGCACAGATACGCAGTATTTT. Translating it yields CASSLEGSSTDTQYF.